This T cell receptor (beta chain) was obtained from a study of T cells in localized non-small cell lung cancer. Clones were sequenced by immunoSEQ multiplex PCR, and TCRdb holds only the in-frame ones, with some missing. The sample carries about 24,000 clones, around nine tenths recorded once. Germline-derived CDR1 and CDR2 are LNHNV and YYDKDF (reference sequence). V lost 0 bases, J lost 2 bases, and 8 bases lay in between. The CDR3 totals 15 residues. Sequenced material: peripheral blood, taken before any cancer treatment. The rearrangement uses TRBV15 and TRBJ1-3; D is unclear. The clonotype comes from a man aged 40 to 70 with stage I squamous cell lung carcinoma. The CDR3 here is CATSREGRPGNTIYF. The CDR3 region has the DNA TGTGCCACCAGCAGAGAGGGTAGGCCTGGAAACACCATATATTTT.